This T cell receptor beta chain stems from a study of shared clonotypes between healthy human individuals. Study-wide background: Three CD4 naive, three CD4 memory, two CD8 naive and one CD8 memory plate were used per donor.

The table came from immunoSEQ multiplex PCR; TCRdb's copy has only in-frame clones and leaves some out. The table records over a million clones, nearly 99% of them present only once. This clone was observed a single time. The antigen is not known. From germline, CDR1 is SGHRS and CDR2 YFSETQ. The CDR3 is made up of 15 amino acids. Unmatched junction bases numbered 3, after V lost 4 bases and J lost 0 bases. Study results and limitations: The low donor count limited represented genetic and exposure-history diversity.

The rearrangement uses TRBV5-1 and TRBJ2-3, with 9 bases that match TRBD1. The sample taken for sequencing was naive CD4+ T cells sorted from blood. This sample's subset: CD45RA+ positively selected. This receptor was taken from a man aged 30 to 45 in good health. DNA for the CDR3: TGCGCCAGCAGCCAGACAGGGGGGAGCACAGATACGCAGTATTTT. The encoded protein is CASSQTGGSTDTQYF. Using reference TRBV5-1 and TRBJ2-3 for the parts outside the CDR3, the full variable domain is KAGVTQTPRYLIKTRGQQVTLSCSPISGHRSVSWYQQTPGQGLQFLFEYFSETQRNKGNFPGRFSGRQFSNSRSEMNVSTLELGDSALYLCASSQTGGSTDTQYFGPGTRLTVL.